Presented here are 19 T cell receptor beta chains from one specimen sequenced in a study of T cells in narcolepsy. Libraries were prepared by immunoSEQ multiplex PCR; TCRdb keeps only in-frame clonotypes and omits some of them. The sample contains under 35,000 clones, around 83% of which appear only once. Sequences were obtained from memory (CD45RA-) CD4+ T cells from blood. The receptors stem from a human donor in good health.

The chain uses TRBV18 and TRBJ1-2; D is ambiguous. Trimming pared 2 bases from V and 6 bases from J, leaving 10 bases between. The CDR3 has 13 amino acids. CDR1 and CDR2 (germline): KGHSH, LQKENI. This CDR3 is CASSPGQADGYTF. The CDR3, as DNA: TGTGCCAGCTCACCAGGGCAGGCTGATGGCTACACCTTC.

J is TRBJ2-5 and V is TRBV5-5; D not resolved. TRBJ2-7 matches the DNA end more closely, so the J call is doubtful. Germline V gene lookup returns CDR1 SGHKS and CDR2 YYEKEE (reference sequence). The CDR3 runs to 15 residues. The CDR3 is CASSLGPSANYEQYF. The CDR3 bases are TGTGCCAGCAGCTTGGGACCCTCCGCAAACTACGAGCAGTACTTC.

The chain employs TRBV7-5 and TRBJ1-1; no check of the table's D call, TRBD1, against the DNA was made. TRBV7-5 represents a pseudogene. This CDR3 has 14 amino acids. The CDR3 nucleotides are TGTGCCGGAAGCCCGCGACAGGGTAGCACTGAAGCTTTCTTT. Amino acid sequence: CAGSPRQGSTEAFF.

The table lists this clone with a count of one. The rearrangement uses TRBV11-2 and TRBJ2-1; TRBD2 matches 8 bases. The CDR3 consists of 16 residues. Trimming at V came to 2 bases and at J to 6 bases, leaving 9 bases not matched to a gene. Germline V gene data show CDR1 as SGHAT and CDR2 as FQNNGV. The CDR3 bases are TGTGCCAGCAGCTTACTAACTAGCGGAGGTGGCAATGAGCAGTTCTTC. This gives the protein CASSLLTSGGGNEQFF. The full variable domain, completed using reference TRBV11-2 and TRBJ2-1, is EAGVAQSPRYKIIEKRQSVAFWCNPISGHATLYWYQQILGQGPKLLIQFQNNGVVDDSQLPKDRFSAERLKGVDSTLKIQPAKLEDSAVYLCASSLLTSGGGNEQFFGPGTRLTVL.

The chain couples TRBV20-1 to TRBJ1-5, with D hard to call. Looked up from germline, CDR1 is DFQATT and CDR2 is SNEGSKA (reference sequence). V lost 3 bases and J 7 bases, leaving 7 bases between the germline ends. This CDR3 is built from 11 residues. The CDR3 spells CSARDGQPQHF. As DNA, the CDR3 is TGCAGTGCTAGGGACGGCCAGCCCCAGCATTTT.

The chain recombines TRBV27 with TRBJ1-1; TRBD1 matches 7 bases. Per germline, CDR1 MNHEY and CDR2 SMNVEV (reference sequence). V lost 5 bases, J lost 1 base, and 4 bases stayed unmatched. The CDR3 contains 14 residues. CDR3 region: CASSPRQGNTEAFF. The CDR3 coding sequence is TGTGCCAGCAGTCCTCGACAGGGGAACACTGAAGCTTTCTTT.

In this sample, this clone turned up once. The genes are TRBV7-8 and TRBJ2-3, with 7 positions matching TRBD2. The germline CDR1 and CDR2 sequences are SGHVS and FQNEAQ. This CDR3 has 16 residues. The trim removed 2 bases at V and 0 bases at J, leaving 5 bases unmatched. CDR3 sequence: CASSLQGLRSTDTQYF. CDR3 sequence (DNA): TGTGCCAGCAGCTTACAGGGACTACGTAGCACAGATACGCAGTATTTT. The full variable domain, its missing parts supplied by reference TRBV7-8 and TRBJ2-3, is GAGVSQSPRYKVAKRGQDVALRCDPISGHVSLFWYQQALGQGPEFLTYFQNEAQLDKSGLPSDRFFAERPEGSVSTLKIQRTQQEDSAVYLCASSLQGLRSTDTQYFGPGTRLTVL.

The chain has TRBV7-9 and TRBJ1-5; the match to TRBD1 covers 7 bases. The CDR3 spans 16 residues. CDR1 and CDR2 from the germline V gene are SEHNR and FQNEAQ (reference sequence). Trimming removed 4 bases from V and 2 bases from J; junction bases left unmatched: 8. CDR3 nucleotide sequence: TGTGCCAGCAGCTGGGGGGCAGGGGGTGGCAATCAGCCCCAGCATTTT. Protein product: CASSWGAGGGNQPQHF. Filled out from reference TRBV7-9 and TRBJ1-5, the complete variable domain reads DTGVSQNPRHKITKRGQNVTFRCDPISEHNRLYWYRQTLGQGPEFLTYFQNEAQLEKSRLLSDRFSAERPKGSFSTLEIQRTEQGDSAMYLCASSWGAGGGNQPQHFGDGTRLSIL.

V and J are TRBV6-6 and TRBJ1-5, with TRBD1 identical over 11 bases. V shed 6 bases, J shed 5 bases, and the junction held 3 bases outside the gene matches. CDR1 is MNHNY, CDR2 SVGAGI, per germline (reference sequence). This CDR3 contains 14 residues. CDR3 region: CASRRTGGDQPQHF. The CDR3 DNA is TGTGCCAGCAGACGGACAGGGGGCGATCAGCCCCAGCATTTT.

The CDR3 reads CASSPTRGLFYEQYV. The CDR3 nucleotides are TGTGCCAGCAGCCCCACCAGGGGGCTTTTTTACGAGCAGTACGTC. V is TRBV28 and J is TRBJ2-7, with 8 nucleotides matching TRBD1. The CDR3 length is 15 residues. V was pared by 6 bases and J by 4 bases, with 11 bases of the junction left unmatched. Germline V lookup: CDR1 MDHEN, CDR2 SYDVKM.

This chain connects TRBV5-1 to TRBJ2-3; 8 bases are shared with TRBD2. J was trimmed by 4 bases and V by 4 bases; bases with no gene match: 8. CDR3 size: 15 residues. The germline gives CDR1 SGHRS, CDR2 YFSETQ. This CDR3 is CASSPGGPRSDTQYF. The CDR3 DNA sequence: TGCGCCAGCAGCCCGGGGGGGCCCCGTTCAGATACGCAGTATTTT.

The CDR3 spells CASSLWDRLYEQYF. DNA of the CDR3: TGTGCCAGCAGTTTATGGGACAGACTCTACGAGCAGTACTTC. The chain has TRBV28 and TRBJ2-7; the D gene is possibly TRBD1 (6 bases). Trimming took off 0 bases at V and 3 bases at J, with 9 bases between the two ends. CDR1 and CDR2 (germline): MDHEN, SYDVKM. This CDR3 has 14 residues.

This clone was picked up one time. The chain couples TRBV28 to TRBJ2-3; 11 bases map to TRBD2. J gave up 0 bases and V 5 bases, and 7 bases lay outside the gene matches. Germline values: CDR1 MDHEN, CDR2 SYDVKM. CDR3 length equals 17 residues. CDR3: CASSTVRTSGSTDTQYF. The CDR3 DNA sequence: TGTGCCAGCAGTACCGTACGGACTAGCGGGAGCACAGATACGCAGTATTTT.

Only a few counts were recorded for this clone. V is TRBV5-1 and J is TRBJ2-5, with 15 bases that match TRBD2. This CDR3 has 18 residues. V was clipped by 0 bases and J by 0 bases; unmatched bases: 3. In germline, CDR1 is SGHRS, CDR2 YFSETQ. CDR3 sequence (DNA): TGCGCCAGCAGCTTGGATGGACTAGCGGGGGGGTACCAAGAGACCCAGTACTTC. Encoded protein: CASSLDGLAGGYQETQYF.

The V call is TRBV4-1, the J call TRBJ2-1; no firm D call. Germline V gene lookup returns CDR1 MGHRA and CDR2 YSYEKL. Trimming took off 3 bases at V and 8 bases at J, with 14 bases between the two ends. The CDR3 totals 14 residues. CDR3 in DNA: TGCGCCAGCAGCCACCCTAACCTAGACGATGAGCAGTTCTTC. As protein: CASSHPNLDDEQFF.

This chain connects TRBV11-2 to TRBJ2-1; tentatively, D is TRBD2 (6 bases). Deletions cut 1 base from V and 7 bases from J, with 14 bases between. The germline V gene encodes CDR1 SGHAT and CDR2 FQNNGV. CDR3 length: 15 amino acids. CDR3 sequence reads: CASSLVRRRGNEQFF. CDR3 DNA sequence: TGTGCCAGCAGCTTAGTCCGGAGGAGGGGAAATGAGCAGTTCTTC.

The V and J genes are TRBV4-3 and TRBJ1-6, with D hard to call. CDR3 length: 12 residues. The V gene's germline CDR1 is LGHNA and CDR2 YSLEER. The germline V and J ends were trimmed by 1 base and 10 bases, with 5 bases remaining between them. The CDR3 loop is CASSQGLSPLHF. Here the CDR3 DNA reads TGCGCCAGCAGCCAAGGGCTCTCACCCCTCCACTTT.

The chain joins TRBV28 to TRBJ2-1; no definite D call. V dropped 2 bases and J dropped 4 bases, with 3 bases sitting between them. Per germline, CDR1 MDHEN and CDR2 SYDVKM. The CDR3 has 12 amino acids. In DNA form, the CDR3 reads TGTGCCAGCAGTTTACCATACAATGAGCAGTTCTTC. Amino acids: CASSLPYNEQFF.

This chain joins TRBV9 and TRBJ1-6; TRBD1 aligns across 7 bases. The junction had 7 bases not matched to a gene; V was cut back by 3 bases and J by 7 bases. CDR3 length: 15 amino acids. Germline CDR1 reads SGDLS; CDR2 reads YYNGEE. DNA of the CDR3: TGTGCCAGCAGCGGAAGCGGACAGGTGAATTCACCCCTCCACTTT. Translation gives CASSGSGQVNSPLHF.